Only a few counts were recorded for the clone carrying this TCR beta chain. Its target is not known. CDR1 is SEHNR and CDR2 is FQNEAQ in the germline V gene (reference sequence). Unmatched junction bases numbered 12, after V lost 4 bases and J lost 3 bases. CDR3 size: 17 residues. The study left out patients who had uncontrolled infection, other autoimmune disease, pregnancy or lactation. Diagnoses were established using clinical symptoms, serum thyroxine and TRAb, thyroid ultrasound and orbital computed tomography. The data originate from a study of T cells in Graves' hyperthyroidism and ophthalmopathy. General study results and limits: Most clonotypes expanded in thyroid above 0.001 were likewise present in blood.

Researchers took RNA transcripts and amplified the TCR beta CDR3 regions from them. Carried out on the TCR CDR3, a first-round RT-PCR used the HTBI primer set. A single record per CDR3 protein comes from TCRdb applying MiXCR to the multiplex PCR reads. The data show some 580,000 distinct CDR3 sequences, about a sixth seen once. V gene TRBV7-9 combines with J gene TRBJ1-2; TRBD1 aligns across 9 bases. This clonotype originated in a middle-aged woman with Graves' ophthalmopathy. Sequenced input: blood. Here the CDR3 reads CASSSGGNRGRHYGYTF. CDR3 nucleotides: TGTGCCAGCAGCTCGGGAGGCAACAGGGGGCGACACTATGGCTACACCTTC. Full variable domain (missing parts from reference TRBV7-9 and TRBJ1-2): DTGVSQNPRHKITKRGQNVTFRCDPISEHNRLYWYRQTLGQGPEFLTYFQNEAQLEKSRLLSDRFSAERPKGSFSTLEIQRTEQGDSAMYLCASSSGGNRGRHYGYTFGSGTRLTVV.